This passage covers 8 T cell receptor beta chains from one sample sequenced in a study of beta chain features in type 1 diabetes. Findings and limits, study-wide: In every one of the four CD4+ subsets, TCRB CDR3s were moderately but significantly shorter in Type 1 diabetes patients.

The investigators reverse transcribed all of the isolated RNA, so they sequenced expressed TCRB transcripts. Clones were sequenced by immunoSEQ multiplex PCR, and TCRdb holds only the in-frame ones, with some missing. The sample holds 280,000 or so clones; approximately 16% are singletons and the top ten take 0.015% to 0.017%. No antigen has been assigned to these receptors. The specimen sequenced was naive CD4+ T cells from blood. The receptors were gathered from a man aged 18 to 29 with type 1 diabetes.

A few counts support this clone. The V call is TRBV10-3, the J call TRBJ2-1, with 8 bases lining up with TRBD2. The CDR3 extends over 15 amino acids. J lost 5 bases, V lost 8 bases, and 11 bases had no gene match. Per the germline V gene, CDR1 is ENHRY and CDR2 is SYGVKD. DNA of the CDR3: TGTGCCATCCGGCTGGGGCTAGCGGGTGACAATGAGCAGTTCTTC. Translation gives CAIRLGLAGDNEQFF.

This clone was counted a few times. V is TRBV30 and J is TRBJ2-5, with 7 bases aligning to TRBD2. J lost 1 base, V lost 8 bases, and 7 bases had no gene match. The CDR3 is 13 residues long. Germline V gene sequence: CDR1 GTSNPN, CDR2 SVGIG (reference sequence). CDR3 in amino acids: CAGGWGGQETQYF. In DNA, the CDR3 is TGTGCCGGCGGATGGGGGGGCCAAGAGACCCAGTACTTC.

The rearrangement joins TRBV6-6 to TRBJ1-6, with no clear D. With 5 bases removed from V and 5 bases from J, the gap between germline ends came to 13 bases. This CDR3 is 15 amino acids long. In germline, CDR1 is MNHNY, CDR2 SVGAGI (reference sequence). The CDR3 bases are TGTGCCAGCAGTAAGATGGGCACAGATAATTCACCCCTCCACTTT. It is translated as CASSKMGTDNSPLHF.

This clone has only a few counts. This chain joins TRBV30 and TRBJ1-5; TRBD1 matches at 9 bases. The V gene's germline CDR1 is GTSNPN and CDR2 SVGIG (reference sequence). The CDR3 runs to 16 residues. V gave up 0 bases and J gave up 0 bases; unmatched junction bases: 3. The CDR3 bases are TGTGCCTGGAGTGTACAGGGACAGGGTAGCAATCAGCCCCAGCATTTT. Protein: CAWSVQGQGSNQPQHF.

This clone was counted a few times. J is TRBJ2-5 and V is TRBV11-2; TRBD2 is a possible D gene (6 bases). V lost 7 bases, J lost 4 bases, and 10 bases lay in between. This CDR3 is built from 12 residues. Per the germline V gene, CDR1 is SGHAT and CDR2 is FQNNGV. The CDR3 DNA reads TGTGCCAGCATCGGGGGTGGAGAGACCCAGTACTTC. Translation gives CASIGGGETQYF.

This clone was counted only a few times. This chain links TRBV7-2 with TRBJ2-5, with 9 bases identical to TRBD2. The V segment lost 4 bases and the J segment 2 bases; nucleotides outside the gene matches: 8. The CDR3 is 16 residues long. Germline loops: CDR1 SGHTA, CDR2 FQGNSA. CDR3 loop: CASSSGLAYGQETQYF. The CDR3, as DNA: TGTGCCAGCAGCTCGGGACTAGCTTACGGGCAAGAGACCCAGTACTTC.

This clone was found a few times. This rearrangement joins TRBV19 to TRBJ2-3, with 14 bases identical to TRBD2. The V segment lost 5 bases and the J segment 5 bases; nucleotides outside the gene matches: 6. This CDR3 contains 16 residues. Germline V lookup: CDR1 LNHDA, CDR2 SQIVND (reference sequence). The CDR3 region has the DNA TGTGCCAGTAGTCCCCGACTAGCGGGGGGGCGAGATACGCAGTATTTT. Protein product: CASSPRLAGGRDTQYF.

This clone was counted only a few times. The rearrangement joins TRBV7-2 to TRBJ2-1, with 8 nucleotides matching TRBD2. Germline CDR1 is SGHTA and CDR2 is FQGNSA. Trimming took 3 bases from V and 4 from J; bases not matched to a gene: 8. This CDR3 is 16 amino acids long. The DNA for the CDR3 is TGTGCCAGCAGCTTCATCGGCGGGGGGACTTACAATGAGCAGTTCTTC. Its protein is CASSFIGGGTYNEQFF.